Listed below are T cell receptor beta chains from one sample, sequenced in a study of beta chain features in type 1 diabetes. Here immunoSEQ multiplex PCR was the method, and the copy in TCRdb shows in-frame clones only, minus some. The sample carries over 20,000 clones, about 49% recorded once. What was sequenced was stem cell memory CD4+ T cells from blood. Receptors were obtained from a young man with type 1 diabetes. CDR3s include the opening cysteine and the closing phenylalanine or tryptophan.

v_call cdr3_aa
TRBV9 CASSVAAGAPDTQYF
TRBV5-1 CASSSGGTGNTGELFF
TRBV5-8 CASSQGASGGARGEQFF
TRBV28 CASTGVGGYTF
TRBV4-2 CASSQAAGGETQYF
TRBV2 CASSIGTSGNNEQFF
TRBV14 CASSRDRNYGYTF
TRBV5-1 CASSDDSFYGYTF
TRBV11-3 CASSLILENTGELFF
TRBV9 CASSFLESHYYYNEQFF
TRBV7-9 CASSLAPRSSYNEQFF
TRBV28 CASSLQTSGRQETQYF
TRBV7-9 CASSLNSYNEKLFF
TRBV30 CAWSPRVAGTDTQYF
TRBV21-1 CASSKSAGVGHEQFF
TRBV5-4 CASSDRRRARGEQFF
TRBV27 CASSLVGGSYEQYF
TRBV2 CASSSPNTEAFF
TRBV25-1 CASSEYAPGGNSPLHF
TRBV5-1 CASSLGRPGVGADTQYF
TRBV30 CAWSRSGGRVNEQYF
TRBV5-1 CASTDFAGEDTQYF
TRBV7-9 CASSEEWSYGYTF
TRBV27 CASGRLAGGLNTGELFF
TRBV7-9 CASSLRVDNEKLFF
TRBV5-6 CASSLGAQSHYQETQYF
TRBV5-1 CASSSEAGLHTGELFF
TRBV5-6 CASSLDGRGTETQYF
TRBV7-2 CASSLDRLATNEQFF
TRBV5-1 CASSLAGDTEAFF
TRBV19 CASSDRRERSNQPQHF
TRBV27 CASSLWGGNEQFF
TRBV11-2 CASSLGRISYNEQFF
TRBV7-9 CASSVGQGFNYGYTF
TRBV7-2 CASSLGLASYEQYF
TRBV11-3 CASSDGQITGELFF
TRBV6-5 CASSTGWGQPQHF
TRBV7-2 CASSFPGGRGYTF
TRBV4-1 CASSGDREETQYF
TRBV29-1 CSVVRVHTEAFF
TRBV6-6 CASSRTGLGEDYGYTF
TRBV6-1 CASSRLGSGYTF
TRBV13 CASSSRRGGETQYF
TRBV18 CASSPRDGGSSYEQYF
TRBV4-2 CASSQASGTPYEQYF
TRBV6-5 CASSYSGAGATQYF